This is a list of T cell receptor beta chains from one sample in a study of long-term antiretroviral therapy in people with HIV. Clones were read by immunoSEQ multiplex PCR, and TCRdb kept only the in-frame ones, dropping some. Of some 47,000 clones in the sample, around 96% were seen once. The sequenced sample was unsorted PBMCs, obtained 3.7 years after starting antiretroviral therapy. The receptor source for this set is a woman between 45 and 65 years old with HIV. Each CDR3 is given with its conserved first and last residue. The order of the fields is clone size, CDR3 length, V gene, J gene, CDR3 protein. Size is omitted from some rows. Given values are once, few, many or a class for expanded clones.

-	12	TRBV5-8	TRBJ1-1	CASSLIPREAFF
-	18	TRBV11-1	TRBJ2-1	CASSHQPLAASSYNEQFF
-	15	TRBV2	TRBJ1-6	CASAKREAKDSPLHF
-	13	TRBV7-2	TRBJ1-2	CASSFPENYGYTF
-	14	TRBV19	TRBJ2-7	CASRLGTGPYEQYF
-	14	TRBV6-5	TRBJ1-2	CASRATGGNYGYTF
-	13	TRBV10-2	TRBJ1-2	CASSEATNYGYTF
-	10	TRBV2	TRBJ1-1	CASSVTEAFF
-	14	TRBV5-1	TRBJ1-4	CASSLGQRNEKLFF
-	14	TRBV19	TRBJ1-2	CASSPLGPRFGYTF
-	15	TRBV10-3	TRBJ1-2	CAIKGTTTPTEGYTF
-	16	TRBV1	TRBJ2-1	CTSSRSLGVPGNEQFF
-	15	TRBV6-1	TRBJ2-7	CASRTPWDFAYEQYF
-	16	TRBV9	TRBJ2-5	CASSVGVTGVLKTQYF
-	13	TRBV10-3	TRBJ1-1	CAISESRNTEAFF
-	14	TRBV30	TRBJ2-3	CAWGLAGGTDTQYF
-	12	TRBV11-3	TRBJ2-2	CASSLRSGELFF
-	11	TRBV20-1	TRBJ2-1	CSAGGGNEQFF
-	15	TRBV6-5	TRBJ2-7	CASSSPRQADYEQYF
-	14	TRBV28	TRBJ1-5	CASSSTGGNQPQHF
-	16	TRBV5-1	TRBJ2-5	CASSLEAGLAGETQYF
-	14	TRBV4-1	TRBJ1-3	CASSQGTTGNTIYF
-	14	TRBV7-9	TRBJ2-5	CASSYSSNGETQYF
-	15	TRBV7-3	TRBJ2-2	CASSLNRGQAGELFF
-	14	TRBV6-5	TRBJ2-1	CASRGTSSGNEQFF
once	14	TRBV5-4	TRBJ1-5	CASSLPGAGQPQHF
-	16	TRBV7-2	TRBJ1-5	CASSLDIGGNNQPQHF
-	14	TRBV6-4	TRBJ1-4	CASSVGGVNEKLFF
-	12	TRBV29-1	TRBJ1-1	CSVGDRNTEAFF
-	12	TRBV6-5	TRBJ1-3	CASRSTGNTIYF
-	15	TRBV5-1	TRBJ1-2	CASSFLDPVDYGYTF
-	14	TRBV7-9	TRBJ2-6	CASSLIGGANVLTF
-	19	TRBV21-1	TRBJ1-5	CASSKWVGTGQGSNQPQHF
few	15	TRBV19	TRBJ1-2	CASSMTTGGGYGYTF
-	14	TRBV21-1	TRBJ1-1	CASSTGTANTEAFF
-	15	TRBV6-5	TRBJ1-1	CASSRAQIMNTEAFF
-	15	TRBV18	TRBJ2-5	CASSREPGPPETQYF
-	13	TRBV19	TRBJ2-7	CASSLGQGYEQYF
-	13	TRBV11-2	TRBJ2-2	CASSYPSTGELFF
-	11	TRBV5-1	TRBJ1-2	CASSLDEGYTF
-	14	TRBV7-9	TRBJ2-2	CASSLELNTGELFF
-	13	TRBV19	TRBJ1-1	CASGPGGNTEAFF